Below, 30 T cell receptor beta chains from the same sample are listed, as sequenced in a study of cytomegalovirus exposure and HLA in healthy donors. The primer mix had 60 Vbeta and 13 Jbeta primers. Clones were read by immunoSEQ multiplex PCR, and TCRdb kept only the in-frame ones, dropping some. Of just under 80,000 clones in the sample, over 65% were seen once. Sequenced material: PBMCs. Receptors were obtained from a man aged 35 to 55 in good health and CMV-seronegative.

The J gene is TRBJ1-5, the V gene TRBV2; D uncertain. The length of the CDR3 is 15 residues. Germline V CDR1 and CDR2: SNHLY, FYNNEI. V was trimmed by 7 bases and J by 6 bases, leaving 19 bases between them. The CDR3 DNA reads TGTGCCAGCACCGAAGTGGAGGGAATCAGTCAGCCCCAGCATTTT. Its translation: CASTEVEGISQPQHF.

This chain connects TRBV10-3 to TRBJ1-1; 8 bases line up with TRBD1. The CDR3 has 15 residues. In germline, CDR1 is ENHRY, CDR2 SYGVKD. After removal of 4 bases from V and 5 bases from J, the junction contained 9 bases not matched to a gene. DNA for the CDR3: TGTGCCATCAGTGGTACAGGGGGTAGAGATACTGAAGCTTTCTTT. It encodes CAISGTGGRDTEAFF.

CDR3 bases: TGCGCCAGCAGCTACCTAGCGGGCACAGACAATGAGCAGTTCTTC. Protein product: CASSYLAGTDNEQFF. The chain recombines TRBV5-1 with TRBJ2-1, with TRBD2 matching over 8 bases. CDR1 SGHRS and CDR2 YFSETQ come from the germline V gene. CDR3 length: 15 amino acids. V gave up 3 bases and J gave up 5 bases; unmatched junction bases: 7.

This chain uses TRBV29-1 with TRBJ1-2; D is undetermined. CDR3 length: 14 amino acids. The V end lost 3 bases, the J end lost 0 bases, and 11 bases lay between the germline ends. Germline V lookup: CDR1 SQVTM, CDR2 ANQGSEA. Here the CDR3 reads CSVEHWEANYGYTF. The CDR3 DNA sequence: TGCAGCGTTGAGCACTGGGAGGCTAACTATGGCTACACCTTC. Combining the CDR3 with reference TRBV29-1 and TRBJ1-2 gives the whole variable domain SAVISQKPSRDICQRGTSLTIQCQVDSQVTMMFWYRQQPGQSLTLIATANQGSEATYESGFVIDKFPISRPNLTFSTLTVSNMSPEDSSIYLCSVEHWEANYGYTFGSGTRLTVV.

The chain has TRBV30 and TRBJ2-1; D possibly corresponds to TRBD2 (5 bases). The CDR3 contains 12 residues. Per germline, CDR1 GTSNPN and CDR2 SVGIG (reference sequence). V was cut by 7 bases and J by 15 bases, with 22 bases left in between. The CDR3 here is CAFPGRSGRPFF. The CDR3 bases are TGTGCCTTCCCCGGGCGTTCGGGAAGACCGTTCTTC.

This clone was seen a few times. The J gene is TRBJ1-3, the V gene TRBV9; possibly TRBD1 for D (6 bases). There are 16 residues in the CDR3. Germline CDR1 and CDR2: SGDLS and YYNGEE. Trimming shortened V by 3 bases and J by 3 bases, and 16 bases separated the two germline ends. The CDR3 nucleotides are TGTGCCAGCAGCGCCGGCTCAGGGGTAATTGGAAACACCATATATTTT. It translates to CASSAGSGVIGNTIYF.

V and J are TRBV7-2 and TRBJ2-7; 11 bases fit TRBD2. From germline, CDR1 is SGHTA and CDR2 FQGNSA. The CDR3 sequence is 15 residues long. V lost 5 bases, J lost 2 bases, and 5 bases stayed unmatched. CDR3 nucleotide sequence: TGTGCCAGCAGCCCGGGACTAGCGGATACCTACGAGCAGTACTTC. This encodes CASSPGLADTYEQYF.

This rearrangement joins TRBV4-3 to TRBJ2-5; 9 positions agree with TRBD2. The J call is doubtful: the DNA matches TRBJ2-7 better. Germline values: CDR1 LGHNA, CDR2 YSLEER. CDR3 length: 15 amino acids. CDR3 sequence: CASSQDPSGTYEQYF. In DNA, the CDR3 is TGCGCCAGCAGCCAAGATCCTAGCGGGACGTACGAGCAGTACTTC.

V gene TRBV28 combines with J gene TRBJ2-7, with TRBD2 identical over 7 bases. Unmatched junction bases numbered 10, after V lost 2 bases and J lost 9 bases. The CDR3 covers 14 residues. CDR1 is MDHEN and CDR2 is SYDVKM in the germline V gene. The CDR3 is CASSLPGTKRVQYF. The CDR3 DNA reads TGTGCCAGCAGTTTACCCGGGACTAAAAGGGTGCAGTACTTC.

The V gene is TRBV5-4, the J gene TRBJ1-4; 9 nucleotides align to TRBD1. Germline V lookup: CDR1 SGHNT, CDR2 YYREEE (reference sequence). The CDR3 spans 15 residues. V gave up 4 bases and J gave up 7 bases; unmatched junction bases: 8. CDR3 coding DNA: TGTGCCAGCAGCCACGAGGACAGGGGAGTTGAAAAACTGTTTTTT. Encoded protein: CASSHEDRGVEKLFF.

The chain couples TRBV11-2 to TRBJ2-1, with TRBD2 matching over 13 bases. V was pared by 5 bases and J by 6 bases, with 4 bases of the junction left unmatched. Germline V lookup: CDR1 SGHAT, CDR2 FQNNGV. This CDR3 spans 15 amino acids. The CDR3 loop reads CASSLLAGGPNEQFF. The CDR3 DNA follows: TGTGCCAGCAGCCTACTAGCGGGAGGGCCCAATGAGCAGTTCTTC.

The rearrangement links TRBV11-3 to TRBJ2-1; no clear D gene. Germline assignment: CDR1 SGHNT and CDR2 YENEEA. Trimming cost V 0 bases and J 7 bases, with 4 bases left between them. The CDR3 spans 12 residues. The CDR3 sequence: CASSLDLNEQFF. In nucleotides, the CDR3 is TGTGCCAGCAGCTTAGACTTGAATGAGCAGTTCTTC.

The rearrangement joins TRBV11-3 to TRBJ2-7; 7 bases map to TRBD1. Trimming at V came to 5 bases and at J to 5 bases, leaving 9 bases not matched to a gene. CDR1 and CDR2 from the germline V gene are SGHNT and YENEEA. The CDR3 is made up of 14 amino acids. The CDR3: CASSGGQPSDEQYF. Written as DNA, the CDR3 is TGTGCCAGCAGCGGGGGACAGCCAAGCGACGAGCAGTACTTC.

Here the CDR3 reads CASSSDRRDRRTDTQYF. The CDR3 DNA reads as TGTGCCAGCAGCTCCGACCGCCGGGACAGAAGGACAGATACGCAGTATTTT. V is TRBV5-6 and J is TRBJ2-3, with 7 bases fitting TRBD1. This CDR3 has 17 residues. Germline CDR1 SGHDT, CDR2 YYEEEE. Trimming at V came to 3 bases and at J to 3 bases, leaving 13 bases not matched to a gene. Using reference TRBV5-6 and TRBJ2-3 for the parts outside the CDR3, the full variable domain is DAGVTQSPTHLIKTRGQQVTLRCSPKSGHDTVSWYQQALGQGPQFIFQYYEEEERQRGNFPDRFSGHQFPNYSSELNVNALLLGDSALYLCASSSDRRDRRTDTQYFGPGTRLTVL.

The rearrangement joins TRBV15 to TRBJ2-7; the match to TRBD2 covers 10 bases. The CDR3 has 17 amino acids. With V trimmed by 2 bases and J by 4 bases, 11 bases remained unmatched. Per the germline V gene, CDR1 is LNHNV and CDR2 is YYDKDF (reference sequence). This chain's CDR3 is CATSRKHGASGSYEQYF. CDR3 coding DNA: TGTGCCACCAGCAGAAAGCATGGGGCTAGCGGGAGTTACGAGCAGTACTTC. Using reference TRBV15 and TRBJ2-7 for the parts outside the CDR3, the full variable domain is DAMVIQNPRYQVTQFGKPVTLSCSQTLNHNVMYWYQQKSSQAPKLLFHYYDKDFNNEADTPDNFQSRRPNTSFCFLDIRSPGLGDTAMYLCATSRKHGASGSYEQYFGPGTRLTVT.

This clone is classed as medium-sized. The chain links TRBV2 to TRBJ1-4; 11 bases are shared with TRBD1. With 2 bases clipped from V and 7 bases from J, the junction kept 6 bases outside the gene matches. The germline V gene has CDR1 SNHLY and CDR2 FYNNEI. CDR3 size: 16 residues. This CDR3 reads CASSELAGTGGEKLFF. The CDR3 bases are TGTGCCAGCAGTGAACTGGCCGGGACAGGGGGTGAAAAACTGTTTTTT.

The chain recombines TRBV5-4 with TRBJ1-1; possibly TRBD1 for D (5 bases). CDR1 and CDR2 (germline): SGHNT, YYREEE (reference sequence). V dropped 3 bases and J dropped 5 bases, with 11 bases sitting between them. CDR3 size: 13 residues. The CDR3 nucleotides read TGTGCCAGCAGCTCTCAGGGTGGGACTGAAGCTTTCTTT. Residues: CASSSQGGTEAFF.

The chain is built from TRBV7-9 and TRBJ1-2; possibly TRBD1 for D (6 bases). From germline, CDR1 is SEHNR and CDR2 FQNEAQ (reference sequence). The CDR3 loop spans 14 amino acids. V shed 2 bases and J shed 7 bases, with 14 bases lying between them. The CDR3 reads CASSLNGQGSGYTF. The CDR3 coding sequence is TGTGCCAGCAGCTTAAACGGGCAGGGGAGTGGCTACACCTTC.

The rearrangement joins TRBV7-2 to TRBJ2-7, with 11 bases aligning to TRBD2. This CDR3 has 15 residues. V lost 8 bases, J lost 6 bases, and 12 bases stayed unmatched. Per germline, CDR1 SGHTA and CDR2 FQGNSA. CDR3 coding DNA: TGTGCCAGCCGCCAAGCGGGACTAGCGGTCGTCGAGCAGTACTTC. Amino acids: CASRQAGLAVVEQYF.

The V and J genes are TRBV21-1 and TRBJ2-7; TRBD2 reflects the table's D call only, with no check against the DNA. TRBV21-1 is flagged as a pseudogene. The CDR3 totals 15 residues. The CDR3 region is CASSRPGLGAYEQYF. CDR3 DNA: TGTGCCAGCAGCAGGCCGGGACTAGGAGCCTACGAGCAGTACTTC.

The rearrangement joins TRBV28 to TRBJ2-3; D is uncertain. The CDR3 has 11 residues. Germline CDR1 MDHEN, CDR2 SYDVKM. Trimming took 6 bases from V and 6 from J, leaving 7 bases between them. This chain's CDR3 is CASSQADTQYF. In DNA form, the CDR3 reads TGTGCCAGCAGCCAAGCGGATACGCAGTATTTT.

The chain links TRBV9 to TRBJ2-1, with a tentative D call TRBD1 (6 bases). The ends were cut back, 4 bases at V and 4 bases at J, with 12 bases in the middle. The germline V gene has CDR1 SGDLS and CDR2 YYNGEE. The CDR3 consists of 14 residues. The CDR3, as DNA: TGTGCCAGCAGCTCAGGGGCAGGATACAATGAGCAGTTCTTC. Amino acids: CASSSGAGYNEQFF.

This chain joins TRBV2 and TRBJ2-7, with 7 bases identical to TRBD1. There are 12 residues in the CDR3. Per the germline V gene, CDR1 is SNHLY and CDR2 is FYNNEI. V was pared by 0 bases and J by 7 bases, with 0 bases of the junction left unmatched. CDR3: CASSEAGQEQYF. In DNA, the CDR3 is TGTGCCAGCAGTGAAGCGGGACAGGAGCAGTACTTC. Complete variable domain (other parts from reference TRBV2 and TRBJ2-7): EPEVTQTPSHQVTQMGQEVILRCVPISNHLYFYWYRQILGQKVEFLVSFYNNEISEKSEIFDDQFSVERPDGSNFTLKIRSTKLEDSAMYFCASSEAGQEQYFGPGTRLTVT.

The V call is TRBV18, the J call TRBJ2-5, with 8 bases lining up with TRBD1. With 1 base clipped from V and 5 bases from J, the junction kept 6 bases outside the gene matches. Germline values: CDR1 KGHSH, CDR2 LQKENI. The CDR3 length is 15 residues. In nucleotides, the CDR3 is TGTGCCAGCTCACCACGACAGGGGAATGAGGAGACCCAGTACTTC. Protein: CASSPRQGNEETQYF.

The rearrangement links TRBV9 to TRBJ1-2; tentative D call: TRBD1 (5 bases). The V gene lost 4 bases and the J gene lost 4 bases, with 17 bases spanning the gap. The length of the CDR3 is 15 residues. In germline, CDR1 is SGDLS, CDR2 YYNGEE. DNA of the CDR3: TGTGCCAGCAGCCCGGGTTCGGGGGGGGTCTATGGCTACACCTTC. It yields the protein CASSPGSGGVYGYTF. Variable domain in full (rest from reference TRBV9 and TRBJ1-2): DSGVTQTPKHLITATGQRVTLRCSPRSGDLSVYWYQQSLDQGLQFLIQYYNGEERAKGNILERFSAQQFPDLHSELNLSSLELGDSALYFCASSPGSGGVYGYTFGSGTRLTVV.

The chain carries TRBV19 and TRBJ1-2; D is possibly TRBD1 (6 bases). Trimming shortened V by 3 bases and J by 1 base, and 12 bases separated the two germline ends. The CDR3 contains 15 residues. Looked up from germline, CDR1 is LNHDA and CDR2 is SQIVND (reference sequence). The CDR3 here is CASSMDPGVNYGYTF. DNA of the CDR3: TGTGCCAGTAGTATGGATCCAGGGGTTAACTATGGCTACACCTTC.

The rearrangement joins TRBV27 to TRBJ1-1; a possible D gene is TRBD1 (6 bases). Germline V CDR1 and CDR2: MNHEY, SMNVEV (reference sequence). This CDR3 spans 13 amino acids. V lost 0 bases, J lost 5 bases, and 7 bases lay in between. In DNA, the CDR3 is TGTGCCAGCAGTTTATCGGGACAAACTGAAGCTTTCTTT. Protein sequence: CASSLSGQTEAFF.

The chain is built from TRBV19 and TRBJ1-1, with D perhaps TRBD1 (6 bases). CDR3 size: 14 residues. CDR1 and CDR2 from the germline V gene are LNHDA and SQIVND (reference sequence). Trimming cost V 5 bases and J 5 bases, with 15 bases left between them. The CDR3 coding sequence is TGTGCCAGTAGTCAACTAGGGGGAAGGACTGAAGCTTTCTTT. Its protein is CASSQLGGRTEAFF.

The V gene is TRBV9, the J gene TRBJ1-1; possible D gene TRBD1, 5 bases. The V gene lost 4 bases and the J gene lost 3 bases, with 16 bases spanning the gap. Per the germline V gene, CDR1 is SGDLS and CDR2 is YYNGEE. The CDR3 contains 15 residues. The CDR3 loop is CASSPTGAGDTEAFF. The CDR3 bases are TGTGCCAGCAGCCCCACCGGGGCGGGGGACACTGAAGCTTTCTTT.

V usage is TRBV18 and J usage is TRBJ2-6; 9 bases are a match to TRBD1. The CDR3 sequence is 18 residues long. The germline gives CDR1 KGHSH, CDR2 LQKENI. J lost 0 bases, V lost 5 bases, and 8 bases had no gene match. The CDR3 loop is CASSALQGATSGANVLTF. The DNA of the CDR3 is TGTGCCAGCTCAGCTCTACAGGGGGCAACCTCTGGGGCCAACGTCCTGACTTTC.